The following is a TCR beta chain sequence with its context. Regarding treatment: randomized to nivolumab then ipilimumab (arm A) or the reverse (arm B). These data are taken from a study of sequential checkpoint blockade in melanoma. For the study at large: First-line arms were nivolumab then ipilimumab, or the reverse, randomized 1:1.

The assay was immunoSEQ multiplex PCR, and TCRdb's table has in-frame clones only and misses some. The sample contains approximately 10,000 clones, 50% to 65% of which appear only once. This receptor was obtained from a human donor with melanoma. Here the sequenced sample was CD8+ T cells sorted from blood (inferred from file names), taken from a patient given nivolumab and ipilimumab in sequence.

The chain's CDR3 is CSADLALAGELLNEQFF. CDR3 DNA: TGCAGCGCCGATCTGGCACTAGCGGGAGAACTGCTTAATGAGCAGTTCTTC. V is TRBV29-1 and J is TRBJ2-1; 11 bases are a match to TRBD2. This CDR3 has 17 residues. Germline-derived CDR1 and CDR2 are SQVTM and ANQGSEA. V gave up 7 bases and J gave up 7 bases; unmatched junction bases: 18.